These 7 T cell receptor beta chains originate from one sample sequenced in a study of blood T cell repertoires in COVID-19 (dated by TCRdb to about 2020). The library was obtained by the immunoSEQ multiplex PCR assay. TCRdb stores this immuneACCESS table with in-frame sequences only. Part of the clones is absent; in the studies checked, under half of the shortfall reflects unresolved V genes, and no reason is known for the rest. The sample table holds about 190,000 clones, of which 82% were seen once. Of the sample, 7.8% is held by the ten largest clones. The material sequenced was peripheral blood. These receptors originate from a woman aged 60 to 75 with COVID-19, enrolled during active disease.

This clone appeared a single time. DNA for the CDR3: TGTGCCAGCTCACTGCGGACTAATGAAAAACTGTTTTTT. It translates to CASSLRTNEKLFF. The rearrangement joins TRBV18 to TRBJ1-4; D gene uncertain. Germline CDR1 KGHSH, CDR2 LQKENI. CDR3 size: 13 residues. V lost 4 bases to trimming and J lost 2 bases, with 5 bases between them.

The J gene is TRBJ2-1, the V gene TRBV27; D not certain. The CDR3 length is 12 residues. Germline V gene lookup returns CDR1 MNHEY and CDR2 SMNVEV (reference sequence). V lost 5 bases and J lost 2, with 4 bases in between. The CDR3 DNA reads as TGTGCCAGCAGTCCGGCCTACAATGAGCAGTTCTTC. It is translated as CASSPAYNEQFF.

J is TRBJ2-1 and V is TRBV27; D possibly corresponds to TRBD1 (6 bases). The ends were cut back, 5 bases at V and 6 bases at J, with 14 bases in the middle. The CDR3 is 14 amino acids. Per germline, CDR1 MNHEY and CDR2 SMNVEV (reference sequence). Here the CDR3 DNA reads TGTGCCAGCAGTGAACGGGACATAGGCAATGAGCAGTTCTTC. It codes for CASSERDIGNEQFF.

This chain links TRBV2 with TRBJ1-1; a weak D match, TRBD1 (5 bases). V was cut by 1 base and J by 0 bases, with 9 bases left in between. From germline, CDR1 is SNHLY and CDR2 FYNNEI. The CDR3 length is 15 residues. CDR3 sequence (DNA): TGTGCCAGCAGTGAAGAGGGGAATTTGAACACTGAAGCTTTCTTT. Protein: CASSEEGNLNTEAFF.

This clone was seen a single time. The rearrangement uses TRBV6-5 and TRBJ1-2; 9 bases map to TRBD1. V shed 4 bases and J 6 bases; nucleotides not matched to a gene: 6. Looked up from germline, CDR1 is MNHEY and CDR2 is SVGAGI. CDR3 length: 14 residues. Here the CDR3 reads CASSSPGQGDGYTF. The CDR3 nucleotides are TGTGCCAGCAGTTCCCCGGGACAGGGTGATGGCTACACCTTC.

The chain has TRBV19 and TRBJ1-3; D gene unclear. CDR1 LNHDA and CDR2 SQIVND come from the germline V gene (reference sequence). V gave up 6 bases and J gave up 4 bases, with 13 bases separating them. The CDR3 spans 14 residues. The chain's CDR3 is CASSGVIRGNTIYF. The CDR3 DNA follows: TGTGCCAGTAGCGGGGTTATCCGAGGAAACACCATATATTTT.

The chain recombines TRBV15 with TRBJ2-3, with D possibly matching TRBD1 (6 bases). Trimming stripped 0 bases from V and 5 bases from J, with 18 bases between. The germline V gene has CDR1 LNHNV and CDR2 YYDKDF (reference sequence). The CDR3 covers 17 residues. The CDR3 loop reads CATSRESPGAAGDTQYF. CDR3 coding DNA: TGTGCCACCAGCAGAGAATCCCCAGGGGCCGCGGGAGATACGCAGTATTTT.